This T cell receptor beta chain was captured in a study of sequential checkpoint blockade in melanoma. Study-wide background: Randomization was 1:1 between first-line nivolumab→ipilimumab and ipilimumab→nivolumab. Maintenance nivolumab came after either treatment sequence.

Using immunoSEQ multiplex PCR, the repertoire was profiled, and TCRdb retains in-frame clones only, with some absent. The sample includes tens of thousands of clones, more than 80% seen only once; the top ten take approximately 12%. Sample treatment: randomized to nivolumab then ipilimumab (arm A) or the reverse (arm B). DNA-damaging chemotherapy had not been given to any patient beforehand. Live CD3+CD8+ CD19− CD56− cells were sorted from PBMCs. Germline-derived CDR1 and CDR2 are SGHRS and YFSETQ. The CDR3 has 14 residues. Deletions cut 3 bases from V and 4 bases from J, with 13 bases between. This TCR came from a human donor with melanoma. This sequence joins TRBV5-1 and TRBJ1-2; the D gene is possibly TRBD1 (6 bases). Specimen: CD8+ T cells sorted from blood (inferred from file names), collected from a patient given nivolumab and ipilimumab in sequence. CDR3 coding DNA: TGCGCCAGCAGCTCCGGACAGCCGGTCTATGGCTACACCTTC. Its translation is CASSSGQPVYGYTF.